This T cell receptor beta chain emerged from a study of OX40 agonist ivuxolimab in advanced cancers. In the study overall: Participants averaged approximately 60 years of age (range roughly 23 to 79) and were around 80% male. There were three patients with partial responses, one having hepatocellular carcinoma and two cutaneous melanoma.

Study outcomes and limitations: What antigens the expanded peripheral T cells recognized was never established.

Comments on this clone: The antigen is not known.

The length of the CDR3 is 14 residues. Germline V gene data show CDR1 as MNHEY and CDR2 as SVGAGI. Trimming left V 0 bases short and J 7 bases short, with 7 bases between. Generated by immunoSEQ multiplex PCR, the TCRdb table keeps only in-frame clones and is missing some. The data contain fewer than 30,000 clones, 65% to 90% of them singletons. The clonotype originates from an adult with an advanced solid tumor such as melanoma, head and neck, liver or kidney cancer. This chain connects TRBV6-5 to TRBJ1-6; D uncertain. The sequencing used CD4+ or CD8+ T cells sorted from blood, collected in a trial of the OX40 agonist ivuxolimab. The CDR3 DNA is TGTGCCAGCAGTTACTCCATATGGAATTCACCCCTCCACTTT. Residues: CASSYSIWNSPLHF.